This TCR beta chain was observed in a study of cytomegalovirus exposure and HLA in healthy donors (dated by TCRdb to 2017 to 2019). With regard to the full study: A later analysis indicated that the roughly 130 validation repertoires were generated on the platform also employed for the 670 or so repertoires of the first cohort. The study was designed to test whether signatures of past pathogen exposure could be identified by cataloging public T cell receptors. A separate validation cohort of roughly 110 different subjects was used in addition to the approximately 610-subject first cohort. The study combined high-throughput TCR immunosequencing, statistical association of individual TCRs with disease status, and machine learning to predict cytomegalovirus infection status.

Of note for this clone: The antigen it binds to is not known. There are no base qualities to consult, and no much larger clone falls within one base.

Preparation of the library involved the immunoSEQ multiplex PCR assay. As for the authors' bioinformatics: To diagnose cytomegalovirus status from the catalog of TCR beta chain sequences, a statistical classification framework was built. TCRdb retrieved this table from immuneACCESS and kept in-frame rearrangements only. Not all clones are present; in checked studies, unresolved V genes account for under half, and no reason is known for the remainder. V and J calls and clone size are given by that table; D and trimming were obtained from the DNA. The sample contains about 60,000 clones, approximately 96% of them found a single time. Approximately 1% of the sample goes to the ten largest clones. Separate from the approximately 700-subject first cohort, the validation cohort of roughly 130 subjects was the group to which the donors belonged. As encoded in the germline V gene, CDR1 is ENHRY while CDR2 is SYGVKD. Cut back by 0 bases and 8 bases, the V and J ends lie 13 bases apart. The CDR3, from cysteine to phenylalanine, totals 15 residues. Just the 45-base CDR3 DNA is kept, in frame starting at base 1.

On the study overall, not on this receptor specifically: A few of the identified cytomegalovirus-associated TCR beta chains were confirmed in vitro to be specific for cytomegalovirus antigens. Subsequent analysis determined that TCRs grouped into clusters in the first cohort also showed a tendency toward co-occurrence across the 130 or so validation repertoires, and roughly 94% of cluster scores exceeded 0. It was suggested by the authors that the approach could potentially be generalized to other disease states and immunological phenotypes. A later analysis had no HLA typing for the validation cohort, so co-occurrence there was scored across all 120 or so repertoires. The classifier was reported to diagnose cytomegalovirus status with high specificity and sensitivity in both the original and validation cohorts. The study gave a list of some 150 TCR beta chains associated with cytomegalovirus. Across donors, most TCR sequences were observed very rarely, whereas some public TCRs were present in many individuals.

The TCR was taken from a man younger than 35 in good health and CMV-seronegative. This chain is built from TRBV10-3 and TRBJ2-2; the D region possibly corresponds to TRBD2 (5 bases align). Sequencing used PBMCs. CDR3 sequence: CAISESATTLGELFF. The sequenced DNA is TGTGCCATCAGTGAGTCCGCGACTACGTTGGGGGAGCTGTTTTTT.